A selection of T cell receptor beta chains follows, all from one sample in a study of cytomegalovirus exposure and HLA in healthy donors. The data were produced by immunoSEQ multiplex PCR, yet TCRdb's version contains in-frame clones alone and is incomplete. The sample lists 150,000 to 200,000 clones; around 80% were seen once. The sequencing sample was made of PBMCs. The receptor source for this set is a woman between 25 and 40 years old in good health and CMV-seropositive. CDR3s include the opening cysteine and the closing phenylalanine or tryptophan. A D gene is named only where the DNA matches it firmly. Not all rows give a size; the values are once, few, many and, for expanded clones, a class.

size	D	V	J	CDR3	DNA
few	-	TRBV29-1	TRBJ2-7	CSVGALSFNEQYF	TGCAGCGTTGGGGCCCTATCCTTCAACGAGCAGTACTTC
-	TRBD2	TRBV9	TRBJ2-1	CASSVSGGVDEQFF	TGTGCCAGCAGCGTATCGGGGGGGGTGGATGAGCAGTTCTTC
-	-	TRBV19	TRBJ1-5	CASSISGGGSNQPQHF	TGTGCCAGTAGTATATCTGGGGGCGGCAGCAATCAGCCCCAGCATTTT
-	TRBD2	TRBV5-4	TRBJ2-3	CASSLVGLAGSTDTQYF	TGTGCCAGCAGCTTGGTAGGCCTAGCGGGGAGCACAGATACGCAGTATTTT
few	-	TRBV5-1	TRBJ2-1	CASSLIGGFNEQFF	TGCGCCAGCAGCTTGATAGGAGGGTTCAATGAGCAGTTCTTC
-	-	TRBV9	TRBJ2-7	CASSPRSVDYEQYF	TGTGCCAGCAGCCCCCGTAGTGTAGATTACGAGCAGTACTTC
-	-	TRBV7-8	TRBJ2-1	CASSLVRAEQFF	TGTGCCAGCAGCTTAGTGAGGGCTGAGCAGTTCTTC
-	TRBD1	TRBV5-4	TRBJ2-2	CASSLNRGVTGELFF	TGTGCCAGCAGCTTGAACAGGGGTGTTACCGGGGAGCTGTTTTTT
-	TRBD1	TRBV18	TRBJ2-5	CASSTGGQETQYF	TGTGCCAGCTCAACAGGGGGCCAAGAGACCCAGTACTTC
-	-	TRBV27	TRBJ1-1	CASTGGAQRNTEAFF	TGTGCCAGTACGGGGGGCGCGCAGAGGAATACTGAAGCTTTCTTT
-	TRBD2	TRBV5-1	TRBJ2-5	CASSLGLAGGPGQETQYF	TGCGCCAGCAGCTTGGGACTAGCGGGAGGGCCAGGGCAAGAGACCCAGTACTTC
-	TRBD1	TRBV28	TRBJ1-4	CAVQGAGEKLFF	TGTGCCGTACAGGGGGCTGGTGAAAAACTGTTTTTT
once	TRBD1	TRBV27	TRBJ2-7	CASSSTTGPGLYEQYF	TGTGCCAGCAGTTCTACGACAGGGCCCGGACTCTACGAGCAGTACTTC
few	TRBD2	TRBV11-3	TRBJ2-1	CASSSSRLAHLYNEQFF	TGTGCCAGCAGCTCGTCTAGACTAGCGCATCTCTACAATGAGCAGTTCTTC
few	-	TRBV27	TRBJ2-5	CASSFNGGNGHQETQYF	TGTGCCAGCAGTTTCAACGGGGGAAACGGTCACCAAGAGACCCAGTACTTC
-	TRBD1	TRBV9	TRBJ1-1	CASSADLGGPEAFF	TGTGCCAGCAGCGCGGACCTAGGGGGCCCTGAAGCTTTCTTT
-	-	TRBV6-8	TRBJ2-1	CASSQGPGNEQFF	TGTGCCAGCAGTCAGGGGCCGGGCAATGAGCAGTTCTTC